Detailed here is one TCR delta chain. This clone is labeled large (0.1 to 1%). Its target antigen remains unknown. No much larger clonotype is one base removed from it; base qualities were not supplied. Other nucleotide sequences in the sample specify the same CDR3. These data originate in a study of gamma-delta chains in newborns, infants, children (dated by TCRdb to the late 2010s). As for the study more broadly: According to the title of the study, polyclonal expansion of innate gammadelta T cells immediately after birth is driven by microbial exposure. How innate gammadelta T cell populations in human newborns were shaped by microbial exposure immediately after birth was investigated in the study.

Instrument used: Illumina MiSeq. TCRdb reran clone calling on the public reads with CATT; rows sharing one DNA sequence were then combined. This sample is represented by approximately 5,600 delta-chain clones; about 5% of them were singletons. Approximately 6% of the sample goes to the ten largest clones. The CDR3, from cysteine to phenylalanine, totals 18 residues. The entry retains the CDR3 DNA only, 54 bases that are in frame from base 1. Reading the germline V gene gives CDR1 GEAIGNYY and CDR2 EKD. A distance of 11 bases separates the germline ends of V and J, which lose 0 bases and 0 bases respectively.

Sequenced: blood. The sequence came from a child who was a newborn, infant or young child, either healthy, febrile or measles-vaccinated (not recorded which). This receptor chain uses TRDV2 and TRDJ3; matching of 5 bases hints at TRDD3 as the D gene. The CDR3 loop reads CACDTGWGSSWDTRQMFF. Read as DNA, the sequence is TGTGCCTGTGACACCGGATGGGGTAGCTCCTGGGACACCCGACAGATGTTTTTC.